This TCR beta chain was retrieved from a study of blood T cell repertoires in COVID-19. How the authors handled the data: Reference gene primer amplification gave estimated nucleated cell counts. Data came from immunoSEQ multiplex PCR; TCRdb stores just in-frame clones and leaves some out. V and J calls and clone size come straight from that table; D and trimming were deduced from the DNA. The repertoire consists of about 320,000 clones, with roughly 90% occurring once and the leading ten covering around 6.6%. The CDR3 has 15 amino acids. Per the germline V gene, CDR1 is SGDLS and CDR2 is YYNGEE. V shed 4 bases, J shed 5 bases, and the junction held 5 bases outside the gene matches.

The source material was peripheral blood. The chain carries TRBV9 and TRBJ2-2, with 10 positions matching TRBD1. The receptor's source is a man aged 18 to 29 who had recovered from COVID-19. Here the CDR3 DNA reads TGTGCCAGCAGCCCGACAGGGGGCCGAACCGGGGAGCTGTTTTTT. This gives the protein CASSPTGGRTGELFF.